The 27 T cell receptor beta chains listed next were all sequenced from one sample in a study of T cell responses to AZD1222 COVID-19 vaccine (dated by TCRdb to 2020 to 2022). The sample's time point label is to be understood as: baseline before first vaccination. Receptors were amplified or captured by the immunoSEQ multiplex PCR assay. Not all clones reach the TCRdb copy of this immuneACCESS table, which keeps in-frame sequences only. Checked studies attribute under half of the gap to unresolved V genes and leave the rest unexplained. In all, the sample holds more than 110,000 clones, and roughly 88% of those were seen once. Around 8% of the sample rests with the top ten. The input for sequencing was peripheral blood, taken on day 0 of AZD1222 vaccination. The receptors were sampled from an adult in good health.

This rearrangement joins TRBV4-2 to TRBJ2-5; no reliable D call. The V and J ends lost 0 bases and 7 bases respectively, with 15 bases between them. CDR1 is LGHNA and CDR2 is YNFKEQ in the germline V gene. The CDR3 has 15 residues. DNA of the CDR3: TGTGCCAGCAGCCAAGAGATCGGAACAGAAGGGACCCAGTACTTC. It translates to CASSQEIGTEGTQYF.

The V gene is TRBV20-1, the J gene TRBJ2-7; D is uncertain. This CDR3 region has 11 residues. The ends were cut back, 6 bases at V and 7 bases at J, with 13 bases in the middle. Germline assignment: CDR1 DFQATT and CDR2 SNEGSKA (reference sequence). CDR3 sequence: CSASWMGEQYF. CDR3 bases: TGCAGTGCCTCGTGGATGGGGGAGCAGTACTTC.

The gene calls are TRBV5-1 and TRBJ2-7; D is undetermined. The CDR3 extends over 13 amino acids. Germline V lookup: CDR1 SGHRS, CDR2 YFSETQ. With 1 base removed from V and 7 bases from J, the gap between germline ends came to 12 bases. This CDR3 reads CASSLLVAGEQYF. Written as DNA, the CDR3 is TGCGCCAGCAGCTTGTTGGTAGCCGGGGAGCAGTACTTC.

The chain employs TRBV27 and TRBJ2-1, with 10 bases aligning to TRBD2. V lost 2 bases and J lost 9; bases outside the gene matches: 4. Germline V CDR1 and CDR2: MNHEY, SMNVEV (reference sequence). The CDR3 is made up of 14 amino acids. The CDR3 DNA is TGTGCCAGCAGTTTAGTGCTAGCGGGAGTTGAGCAGTTCTTC. Translation gives CASSLVLAGVEQFF.

The chain carries TRBV6-5 and TRBJ1-5, with D tentatively TRBD1 (6 bases). The germline gives CDR1 MNHEY, CDR2 SVGAGI. V was clipped by 6 bases and J by 7 bases, with 13 bases between them. This CDR3 spans 13 amino acids. This CDR3 reads CASSPGGFQPQHF. In DNA form, the CDR3 reads TGTGCCAGCAGCCCCGGGGGCTTCCAGCCCCAGCATTTT.

This clone has a single count. The chain combines TRBV28 with TRBJ1-5, with D possibly being TRBD1 (6 bases). V lost 3 bases and J 3 bases, leaving 12 bases between the germline ends. Germline V CDR1 and CDR2: MDHEN, SYDVKM. This CDR3 contains 15 residues. CDR3 amino acids: CASSLVRGHNQPQHF. The CDR3 DNA reads as TGTGCCAGCAGTTTGGTCCGGGGGCACAATCAGCCCCAGCATTTT.

This clone was picked up one time. The chain couples TRBV28 to TRBJ1-2; 8 positions match TRBD1. In germline, CDR1 is MDHEN, CDR2 SYDVKM. The CDR3 sequence is 14 residues long. V shed 8 bases and J 7 bases; nucleotides not matched to a gene: 12. CDR3 loop: CASGSGQDILGYTF. The CDR3 DNA reads as TGTGCCAGCGGATCGGGACAGGACATACTTGGCTACACCTTC.

The rearrangement links TRBV16 to TRBJ2-2; no clear D. The length of the CDR3 is 13 residues. Germline V gene lookup returns CDR1 KGHSY and CDR2 FQNENV. V was pared by 0 bases and J by 3 bases, with 2 bases between. The CDR3 DNA sequence: TGTGCCAGCAGCCAATCTTACACCGGGGAGCTGTTTTTT. Protein: CASSQSYTGELFF.

In DNA, the CDR3 is TGTGCCAGCTCACCAACGTTCGACCCAAACACTGAAGCTTTCTTT. Translation gives CASSPTFDPNTEAFF. The rearrangement links TRBV18 to TRBJ1-1; D is ambiguous. CDR3 size: 15 residues. V shed 2 bases and J shed 2 bases, with 12 bases lying between them. Germline CDR1 reads KGHSH; CDR2 reads LQKENI.

The chain uses TRBV30 and TRBJ1-5; the D is unclear. V gave up 0 bases and J gave up 9 bases, with 9 bases separating them. The CDR3 totals 12 residues. CDR1 and CDR2 (germline): GTSNPN, SVGIG (reference sequence). CDR3 sequence (DNA): TGTGCCTGGAGTGTATACCGGTCGCCCCAGCATTTT. Amino acids: CAWSVYRSPQHF.

This rearrangement joins TRBV4-2 to TRBJ1-2; D is perhaps TRBD1 (5 bases). This CDR3 contains 15 residues. Germline-derived CDR1 and CDR2 are LGHNA and YNFKEQ. V was pared by 6 bases and J by 0 bases, with 14 bases between. In nucleotides, the CDR3 is TGTGCCAGCAGTTCCGGGACGGCCTCTAACTATGGCTACACCTTC. Translated, it gives CASSSGTASNYGYTF.

CDR3 in amino acids: CASLGGNTEAFF. Written as DNA, the CDR3 is TGTGCCAGCTTGGGAGGGAACACTGAAGCTTTCTTT. This sequence joins TRBV11-2 and TRBJ1-1; no clear D gene. V dropped 8 bases and J dropped 1 base, with 8 bases sitting between them. The V gene's germline CDR1 is SGHAT and CDR2 FQNNGV. The CDR3 covers 12 residues.

CDR3 sequence (DNA): TGTGCCAGCAGTCCAACCCGACTAGCGGATACGCAGTATTTT. Protein: CASSPTRLADTQYF. This rearrangement joins TRBV27 to TRBJ2-3, with 8 bases matching TRBD2. The CDR3 has 14 amino acids. V dropped 5 bases and J dropped 6; count of bases not matched to a gene: 7. CDR1 and CDR2 from the germline V gene are MNHEY and SMNVEV (reference sequence).

The J gene is TRBJ2-5, the V gene TRBV4-1; TRBD2 matches at 13 bases. V dropped 4 bases and J dropped 5; count of bases not matched to a gene: 7. Germline V lookup: CDR1 MGHRA, CDR2 YSYEKL. CDR3 length: 16 amino acids. The CDR3 DNA reads TGCGCCAGCAGCCTTGGACTAGCGGGGGTAGCGGAGACCCAGTACTTC. It specifies CASSLGLAGVAETQYF.

The chain carries TRBV7-9 and TRBJ2-7; either TRBD1 or TRBD2 may supply D (5 bases each). The germline CDR1 and CDR2 sequences are SEHNR and FQNEAQ (reference sequence). Trimming shortened V by 5 bases and J by 0 bases, and 14 bases separated the two germline ends. The CDR3 is made up of 15 amino acids. CDR3 residues: CASSPGTVLSYEQYF. CDR3 in DNA: TGTGCCAGCAGCCCCGGGACGGTTCTCTCCTACGAGCAGTACTTC.

This clone turned up a few times. This chain's CDR3 is CASSIMETSRRAFF. Written as DNA, the CDR3 is TGTGCCAGCAGCATTATGGAGACATCTCGTAGAGCTTTCTTT. The V call is TRBV11-2, the J call TRBJ1-1; D is unresolved. V lost 5 bases to trimming and J lost 10 bases, with 20 bases between them. From germline, CDR1 is SGHAT and CDR2 FQNNGV. The CDR3 spans 14 residues.

The chain has TRBV19 and TRBJ1-3; the D is unclear. The CDR3 sequence is 12 residues long. V was shortened by 6 bases and J by 4 bases, with 7 bases between the two germline ends. Germline assignment: CDR1 LNHDA and CDR2 SQIVND (reference sequence). Here the CDR3 reads CASSPKGNTIYF. The CDR3 nucleotides read TGTGCCAGTAGCCCAAAGGGAAACACCATATATTTT.

The chain links TRBV19 to TRBJ1-2; D possibly corresponds to TRBD1 (5 bases). V shed 3 bases and J shed 7 bases, with 15 bases lying between them. Germline V CDR1 and CDR2: LNHDA, SQIVND (reference sequence). This CDR3 is 14 amino acids long. The CDR3 region has the DNA TGTGCCAGTAGTATGGGCGGGGCCCCAGGTGGCTACACCTTC. This codes for CASSMGGAPGGYTF.

The V gene is TRBV30, the J gene TRBJ2-5, with a possible D match to TRBD1 (6 bases). In germline, CDR1 is GTSNPN, CDR2 SVGIG (reference sequence). The CDR3 is 12 amino acids. Trimming cost V 8 bases and J 5 bases, with 15 bases left between them. Here the CDR3 DNA reads TGTGCCAGCCCAGGGGCTGCGGAGACCCAGTACTTC. Encoded protein: CASPGAAETQYF.

The rearrangement links TRBV5-1 to TRBJ2-1; 11 bases map to TRBD1. V shed 0 bases and J 7 bases; nucleotides not matched to a gene: 6. Germline CDR1 and CDR2: SGHRS and YFSETQ. The CDR3 sequence is 16 residues long. The CDR3 DNA is TGCGCCAGCAGCTTGGGCGGGACAGGGGGTTGGAATGAGCAGTTCTTC. Protein sequence: CASSLGGTGGWNEQFF.

In DNA, the CDR3 is TGTGCCAGCAGCCCGGACCCCGGGGAGCTGTTTTTT. Translation: CASSPDPGELFF. This chain uses TRBV11-2 with TRBJ2-2; D gene uncertain. The V gene lost 5 bases and the J gene lost 6 bases, with 7 bases spanning the gap. Germline V gene lookup returns CDR1 SGHAT and CDR2 FQNNGV. The CDR3 contains 12 residues.

The chain uses TRBV14 and TRBJ2-2; D assignment may be TRBD1 or TRBD2 (5 bases each). CDR3 size: 17 residues. CDR1 is SGHDN and CDR2 is FVKESK in the germline V gene. The V end lost 2 bases, the J end lost 0 bases, and 13 bases lay between the germline ends. For the CDR3, the DNA is TGTGCCAGCAGCCAAAGGGGTAGCGCGACGAACACCGGGGAGCTGTTTTTT. Protein product: CASSQRGSATNTGELFF.

This clone was seen only a few times. The chain uses TRBV27 and TRBJ1-2; D perhaps matches TRBD1 (6 bases). The CDR3 has 14 residues. CDR1 and CDR2 (germline): MNHEY, SMNVEV (reference sequence). Trimming shortened V by 6 bases and J by 8 bases, and 19 bases separated the two germline ends. DNA for the CDR3: TGTGCCAGCAGGGGACAAACTGCACTATGGGGCTACACCTTC. Its protein is CASRGQTALWGYTF.

V gene TRBV7-2 combines with J gene TRBJ2-1; D ambiguous. This CDR3 is 14 amino acids long. Deletions cut 1 base from V and 8 bases from J, with 12 bases between. Germline CDR1 reads SGHTA; CDR2 reads FQGNSA. The CDR3 here is CASSLVLSQDEQFF. In DNA, the CDR3 is TGTGCCAGCAGCTTAGTCCTCAGTCAGGATGAGCAGTTCTTC.

This clone showed up just once. The chain combines TRBV4-1 with TRBJ2-1; the D is unclear. This CDR3 is 14 amino acids long. V dropped 4 bases and J dropped 2 bases, with 9 bases sitting between them. Germline V gene lookup returns CDR1 MGHRA and CDR2 YSYEKL. This chain's CDR3 is CASSLLPTYNEQFF. Written as DNA, the CDR3 is TGCGCCAGCAGCCTTCTACCGACCTACAATGAGCAGTTCTTC.

V is TRBV19 and J is TRBJ1-1; TRBD1 might be the D (5 bases). Germline CDR1 is LNHDA and CDR2 is SQIVND (reference sequence). Deletions cut 1 base from V and 4 bases from J, with 13 bases between. The CDR3 spans 15 residues. This CDR3 is CASSIGSGWSTEAFF. The CDR3 region has the DNA TGTGCCAGTAGTATAGGGTCAGGGTGGAGCACTGAAGCTTTCTTT.

The chain employs TRBV13 and TRBJ2-5; the D call may be TRBD1 or TRBD2 (5 bases each). Germline V CDR1 and CDR2: PRHDT, FYEKMQ (reference sequence). The CDR3 is 14 amino acids. Trimming removed 1 base from V and 5 bases from J, with 11 bases in between. The CDR3 DNA is TGTGCCAGCAGCTTAGTGGGGGAAGCGGAGACCCAGTACTTC. It is translated as CASSLVGEAETQYF.